Following are 25 T cell receptor beta chains from one sample sequenced in a study of blood T cell repertoires in COVID-19. TCRdb's copy holds only in-frame clones and misses some; the assay was immunoSEQ multiplex PCR. The sample lists around 100,000 clones; about 88% were seen once. Sequenced: peripheral blood. The receptors come from a man aged 25-45 years in a cohort sampled during active COVID-19.

This clone has only a few counts. This sequence joins TRBV6-4 and TRBJ2-6, with D hard to call. The CDR3 sequence is 15 residues long. CDR1 and CDR2 from the germline V gene are MRHNA and SNTAGT. Trimming stripped 6 bases from V and 0 bases from J, with 9 bases between. In DNA, the CDR3 is TGTGCCAGCAGACCACAGTCCTCTGGGGCCAACGTCCTGACTTTC. Residues: CASRPQSSGANVLTF.

The rearrangement uses TRBV10-3 and TRBJ2-7, with D possibly matching TRBD1 (6 bases). The CDR3 is made up of 14 amino acids. Trimming removed 6 bases from V and 1 base from J, with 13 bases in between. Germline V gene sequence: CDR1 ENHRY, CDR2 SYGVKD. CDR3 loop: CAISRTGSSYEQYF. CDR3 sequence (DNA): TGTGCCATCAGCAGAACAGGGTCTTCCTACGAGCAGTACTTC.

The V gene is TRBV28, the J gene TRBJ2-7; D call uncertain. In germline, CDR1 is MDHEN, CDR2 SYDVKM. This CDR3 is built from 10 residues. V shed 2 bases and J shed 13 bases, with 9 bases lying between them. This chain's CDR3 is CASSLNFLYF. The CDR3 DNA is TGTGCCAGCAGTTTAAACTTTCTATACTTC.

For this clone: The junction departs from the called germline gene at one end, perhaps through a read error. This sequence joins TRBV19 and TRBJ2-2, with TRBD1 matching 7 bases. CDR1 is LNHDA, CDR2 SQIVND, per germline (reference sequence). The CDR3 is 15 amino acids. CDR3 residues: CASSTTGSKTGELFF. The CDR3 DNA reads as TGTGCCAGTAGTACGACAGGGTCGAAAACCGGGGAGCTGTTTTTT.

The genes are TRBV5-4 and TRBJ2-3; 8 bases are a match to TRBD2. Germline V gene data show CDR1 as SGHNT and CDR2 as YYREEE (reference sequence). The CDR3 has 14 residues. The trim removed 2 bases at V and 5 bases at J, leaving 4 bases unmatched. The CDR3 nucleotides are TGTGCCAGCAGCTTTCGGGGGGGCGAAGATACGCAGTATTTT. It translates to CASSFRGGEDTQYF.

V is TRBV7-2 and J is TRBJ1-2; 8 nucleotides align to TRBD1. The CDR3 spans 13 residues. J lost 14 bases, V lost 1 base, and 9 bases had no gene match. Looked up from germline, CDR1 is SGHTA and CDR2 is FQGNSA. CDR3: CASSLGGTDRETF. In DNA, the CDR3 is TGTGCCAGCAGCTTAGGGGGGACGGACAGGGAGACCTTC.

V and J are TRBV30 and TRBJ1-1; TRBD1 aligns across 11 bases. The CDR3 runs to 15 residues. CDR1 and CDR2 from the germline V gene are GTSNPN and SVGIG (reference sequence). The V segment lost 3 bases and the J segment 4 bases; nucleotides outside the gene matches: 7. The DNA for the CDR3 is TGTGCCTGGAGATCGGACAGGGGGCGAGTCACTGAAGCTTTCTTT. It codes for CAWRSDRGRVTEAFF. Combining the CDR3 with reference TRBV30 and TRBJ1-1 gives the whole variable domain SQTIHQWPATLVQPVGSPLSLECTVEGTSNPNLYWYRQAAGRGLQLLFYSVGIGQISSEVPQNLSASRPQDRQFILSSKKLLLSDSGFYLCAWRSDRGRVTEAFFGQGTRLTVV.

This rearrangement joins TRBV18 to TRBJ2-5, with D possibly being TRBD1 (6 bases). Trimming cost V 1 base and J 4 bases, with 19 bases left between them. The CDR3 spans 17 residues. Germline values: CDR1 KGHSH, CDR2 LQKENI. The CDR3 loop is CASSPRVSAGVGETQYF. CDR3 DNA: TGTGCCAGCTCACCACGGGTATCAGCAGGGGTTGGAGAGACCCAGTACTTC.

The chain has TRBV21-1 and TRBJ2-7; the DNA was not used to check the table's D call, TRBD1. TRBV21-1 counts as a pseudogene. CDR3 length: 17 amino acids. The CDR3 DNA is TGTGCCAGCAGCGCCATAACAGGGCTGGGGCCATCCTACGAGCAGTACTTC. Its translation is CASSAITGLGPSYEQYF.

This chain joins TRBV19 and TRBJ1-5; 7 bases map to TRBD1. V gave up 5 bases and J gave up 4 bases; unmatched junction bases: 11. The CDR3 sequence is 16 residues long. Looked up from germline, CDR1 is LNHDA and CDR2 is SQIVND (reference sequence). In nucleotides, the CDR3 is TGTGCCAGTAGTGTTACGCCAGGGGGTGGAAATCAGCCCCAGCATTTT. Its translation is CASSVTPGGGNQPQHF.

The V gene is TRBV6-1, the J gene TRBJ1-2, with D possibly TRBD1 on 5 matching bases. Deletions cut 2 bases from V and 4 bases from J, with 8 bases between. The CDR3 totals 13 residues. From germline, CDR1 is MNHNS and CDR2 SASEGT. CDR3: CASSERGGYGYTF. The CDR3 region has the DNA TGTGCCAGCAGTGAACGCGGGGGCTATGGCTACACCTTC.

J is TRBJ2-5 and V is TRBV9; tentative D call: TRBD2 (5 bases). The V end lost 0 bases, the J end lost 0 bases, and 12 bases lay between the germline ends. Germline CDR1 reads SGDLS; CDR2 reads YYNGEE. CDR3 length equals 16 residues. For the CDR3, the DNA is TGTGCCAGCAGCGTAGCTACAACGGGGTACCAAGAGACCCAGTACTTC. This sequence encodes CASSVATTGYQETQYF.

The CDR3 sequence is CASSLGGGSSYEQYF. The CDR3, as DNA: TGTGCCAGCAGCTTGGGCGGGGGGAGCTCCTACGAGCAGTACTTC. V and J are TRBV5-4 and TRBJ2-7; TRBD2 matches at 8 bases. This CDR3 contains 15 residues. The J segment lost 0 bases and the V segment lost 0 bases, leaving 2 bases of the junction unmatched. Per germline, CDR1 SGHNT and CDR2 YYREEE (reference sequence).

V usage is TRBV7-9 and J usage is TRBJ1-4, with TRBD1 identical over 8 bases. Germline assignment: CDR1 SEHNR and CDR2 FQNEAQ (reference sequence). The CDR3 consists of 15 residues. The trim removed 5 bases at V and 4 bases at J, leaving 6 bases unmatched. The CDR3 bases are TGTGCCAGCAGCCTCCAGACAGGGGTTAATGAAAAACTGTTTTTT. Protein product: CASSLQTGVNEKLFF.

This clone was detected once. The chain uses TRBV5-4 and TRBJ2-3; 14 bases align to TRBD2. The CDR3 consists of 18 residues. Per germline, CDR1 SGHNT and CDR2 YYREEE (reference sequence). The trim removed 0 bases at V and 0 bases at J, leaving 3 bases unmatched. CDR3 DNA: TGTGCCAGCAGCTTGGGGACTAGCGGGGGGCTAAGCACAGATACGCAGTATTTT. Protein sequence: CASSLGTSGGLSTDTQYF.

The V gene is TRBV29-1, the J gene TRBJ1-1; weak D call: TRBD1 (5 bases). CDR3 length: 11 amino acids. V was shortened by 3 bases and J by 10 bases, with 12 bases between the two germline ends. The germline CDR1 and CDR2 sequences are SQVTM and ANQGSEA. In nucleotides, the CDR3 is TGCAGCGTTGACGTAGGGGCAGGAGCTTTCTTT. It yields the protein CSVDVGAGAFF.

This clone appeared a single time. This chain joins TRBV2 and TRBJ1-1; tentatively, D is TRBD1 (5 bases). V lost 2 bases, J lost 4 bases, and 11 bases lay in between. The CDR3 sequence is 14 residues long. Germline loops: CDR1 SNHLY, CDR2 FYNNEI. CDR3 DNA: TGTGCCAGCAGTGAAACAGGATGGACCACTGAAGCTTTCTTT. Protein: CASSETGWTTEAFF.

The chain carries TRBV5-1 and TRBJ1-2, with TRBD1 identical over 10 bases. CDR3 size: 15 residues. Germline V CDR1 and CDR2: SGHRS, YFSETQ. V was clipped by 0 bases and J by 8 bases; unmatched bases: 7. CDR3 DNA sequence: TGCGCCAGCAGCTTGGAGGGACAGGGGTCAAACGGCTACACCTTC. Residues: CASSLEGQGSNGYTF.

J is TRBJ2-1 and V is TRBV5-4; D possibly corresponds to TRBD2 (6 bases). Germline assignment: CDR1 SGHNT and CDR2 YYREEE (reference sequence). The CDR3 runs 13 residues. The ends were cut back, 3 bases at V and 5 bases at J, with 9 bases in the middle. CDR3 sequence (DNA): TGTGCCAGCAGCTCCTCGGGGGACAATGAGCAGTTCTTC. This encodes CASSSSGDNEQFF.

The chain carries TRBV2 and TRBJ1-2, with D tentatively TRBD1 (5 bases). Germline values: CDR1 SNHLY, CDR2 FYNNEI. The CDR3 loop spans 15 amino acids. Trimming pared 5 bases from V and 4 bases from J, leaving 17 bases between. The CDR3 DNA reads TGTGCCAGCAGTCCCCGGACCGGGGGATCCTATGGCTACACCTTC. This encodes CASSPRTGGSYGYTF.

CDR3 residues: CAWSARFRGELFF. For the CDR3, the DNA is TGTGCCTGGAGTGCCCGGTTTCGCGGGGAGCTGTTTTTT. The genes are TRBV30 and TRBJ2-2; no clear D. Per the germline V gene, CDR1 is GTSNPN and CDR2 is SVGIG (reference sequence). V was clipped by 1 base and J by 7 bases, with 10 bases between them. This CDR3 has 13 amino acids.

The genes are TRBV2 and TRBJ1-2; D is perhaps TRBD1 (5 bases). The V end was cut by 2 bases, the J end by 2 bases, with 6 bases between. Germline loops: CDR1 SNHLY, CDR2 FYNNEI. The length of the CDR3 is 13 residues. DNA for the CDR3: TGTGCCAGCAGTGAAAAGGGGAACTATGGCTACACCTTC. This sequence encodes CASSEKGNYGYTF.

This chain uses TRBV7-8 with TRBJ2-7; weak D call: TRBD2 (5 bases). Germline V gene sequence: CDR1 SGHVS, CDR2 FQNEAQ. V lost 1 base to trimming and J lost 3 bases, with 13 bases between them. The CDR3 totals 15 residues. Here the CDR3 DNA reads TGTGCCAGCAGCTTAGAGAGGGTGGTGGGCTACGAGCAGTACTTC. This codes for CASSLERVVGYEQYF.

The chain joins TRBV9 to TRBJ2-5; D gene unclear. The germline CDR1 and CDR2 sequences are SGDLS and YYNGEE. The CDR3 is 11 residues long. Trimming cost V 4 bases and J 5 bases, with 6 bases left between them. The CDR3: CASSSLETQYF. CDR3 sequence (DNA): TGTGCCAGCAGCTCACTGGAGACCCAGTACTTC.

The rearrangement uses TRBV5-1 and TRBJ1-3; possible D gene TRBD1, 5 bases. V shed 4 bases and J shed 2 bases, with 13 bases lying between them. Germline CDR1 reads SGHRS; CDR2 reads YFSETQ. This CDR3 comprises 15 residues. The CDR3 here is CASSPGIGAGNTIYF. The CDR3 region has the DNA TGCGCCAGCAGCCCAGGGATAGGGGCTGGAAACACCATATATTTT.